The 7 T cell receptor beta chains in this list originate from one sample, sequenced in a study of molecular identifiers for immune sequencing clone quantification. Using its own MiXCR run on the PCR reads, TCRdb lists one record per CDR3 protein. Of 400,000 to 600,000 distinct CDR3 sequences in the sample, about 25% are singletons; the top ten hold roughly 0.79%. The sequencing input was naive CD8+ T cells from blood, with Jurkat cell RNA spiked in. Subset denoted: FACS-sorted CD8+CD4-CCR7+CD45RA+ naive T cells. Receptors were obtained from a human donor in good health. Some libraries in this study had Jurkat cell RNA spiked in.

V gene TRBV5-1 combines with J gene TRBJ1-5, with D perhaps matching TRBD1 (5 bases). This CDR3 has 13 amino acids. Trimming stripped 5 bases from V and 3 bases from J, with 9 bases between. CDR1 SGHRS and CDR2 YFSETQ come from the germline V gene. CDR3 in DNA: TGCGCCAGCAGGACAGATTTCAATCAGCCCCAGCATTTT. Its protein product is CASRTDFNQPQHF.

V and J are TRBV5-1 and TRBJ1-1; the D is unclear. This CDR3 spans 14 amino acids. The germline gives CDR1 SGHRS, CDR2 YFSETQ. V lost 0 bases and J 1 base, leaving 7 bases between the germline ends. Here the CDR3 DNA reads TGCGCCAGCAGCTTGGCCCCGTGGAACACTGAAGCTTTCTTT. Its protein product is CASSLAPWNTEAFF.

CDR3 residues: CASSQRTSGGTQETQYF. The CDR3 DNA follows: TGTGCCAGCAGCCAACGGACTAGCGGGGGGACGCAAGAGACCCAGTACTTC. V gene TRBV14 combines with J gene TRBJ2-5, with 14 bases identical to TRBD2. CDR1 and CDR2 (germline): SGHDN, FVKESK. The CDR3 spans 17 residues. V was clipped by 2 bases and J by 2 bases; unmatched bases: 4.

The V and J genes are TRBV27 and TRBJ2-7; a possible D gene is TRBD1 (6 bases). Germline loops: CDR1 MNHEY, CDR2 SMNVEV (reference sequence). V lost 6 bases and J 5 bases, leaving 17 bases between the germline ends. The CDR3 sequence is 14 residues long. This chain's CDR3 is CASRQASGDDEQYF. Written as DNA, the CDR3 is TGTGCCAGCAGGCAAGCTTCAGGGGATGACGAGCAGTACTTC.

The CDR3 sequence: CASSRPGTEAFF. The CDR3, as DNA: TGTGCCAGCAGCAGACCTGGCACTGAAGCTTTCTTT. V usage is TRBV7-9 and J usage is TRBJ1-1; no reliable D call. This CDR3 spans 12 amino acids. Trimming cost V 5 bases and J 4 bases, with 8 bases left between them. The germline gives CDR1 SEHNR, CDR2 FQNEAQ (reference sequence).

Ten or more counts support this clonotype. This chain links TRBV23-1 with TRBJ2-5, with 8 bases lining up with TRBD2. TRBV23-1 is flagged as an ORF with uncertain function. J was trimmed by 0 bases and V by 7 bases; bases with no gene match: 7. This CDR3 is 15 amino acids long. The chain's CDR3 is CASTLQRENQETQYF. CDR3 DNA sequence: TGCGCCAGCACTCTACAGCGGGAGAACCAAGAGACCCAGTACTTC.

This clonotype was observed many times. J is TRBJ2-3 and V is TRBV2, with TRBD2 as a possible D gene (5 bases). From germline, CDR1 is SNHLY and CDR2 FYNNEI. This CDR3 comprises 16 residues. V lost 4 bases, J lost 2 bases, and 16 bases lay in between. The CDR3 nucleotides read TGTGCCAGCAGTGGGACTCCAGATCAACCCACAGATACGCAGTATTTT. Amino acids: CASSGTPDQPTDTQYF. Filled out from reference TRBV2 and TRBJ2-3, the complete variable domain reads EPEVTQTPSHQVTQMGQEVILRCVPISNHLYFYWYRQILGQKVEFLVSFYNNEISEKSEIFDDQFSVERPDGSNFTLKIRSTKLEDSAMYFCASSGTPDQPTDTQYFGPGTRLTVL.